What follows are 22 T cell receptor beta chains derived from one specimen sequenced in a study of blood T cell repertoires in COVID-19. Produced via immunoSEQ multiplex PCR; TCRdb's table is partial and in-frame only. The data contain some 50,000 clones, about three quarters of them singletons. Sequencing was done on a sample of peripheral blood. The receptor source for this set is a human donor with active or convalescent COVID-19. The donor label of this sample is uncertain.

In this sample, this clone turned up once. V is TRBV5-1 and J is TRBJ1-2; D is ambiguous. V was pared by 2 bases and J by 0 bases, with 5 bases between. CDR1 is SGHRS and CDR2 is YFSETQ in the germline V gene. CDR3 size: 13 residues. Here the CDR3 DNA reads TGCGCCAGCAGCTTATCGGCTAACTATGGCTACACCTTC. Its translation: CASSLSANYGYTF.

The chain employs TRBV10-3 and TRBJ1-4, with 7 bases lining up with TRBD1. V lost 10 bases, J lost 3 bases, and 11 bases stayed unmatched. Germline CDR1 is ENHRY and CDR2 is SYGVKD. CDR3 length equals 15 residues. CDR3 sequence (DNA): TGTGCCACCTCCCGACAGGGTGGGGCTAATGAAAAACTGTTTTTT. Residues: CATSRQGGANEKLFF.

The CDR3 loop reads CASSVERAFPSPSGANVLTF. The CDR3 nucleotides read TGTGCCAGCAGCGTAGAACGGGCTTTTCCTAGCCCCTCTGGGGCCAACGTCCTGACTTTC. The chain is built from TRBV9 and TRBJ2-6; tentatively, D is TRBD2 (5 bases). V lost 0 bases to trimming and J lost 0 bases, with 19 bases between them. Germline V CDR1 and CDR2: SGDLS, YYNGEE. The CDR3 totals 20 residues.

This clone came up a few times. The chain couples TRBV11-3 to TRBJ1-1; 9 bases fit TRBD1. In germline, CDR1 is SGHNT, CDR2 YENEEA. V gave up 0 bases and J gave up 1 base; unmatched junction bases: 3. CDR3 size: 16 residues. The CDR3 coding sequence is TGTGCCAGCAGCTTAGAAGGGACAGGGACGAACACTGAAGCTTTCTTT. Its translation: CASSLEGTGTNTEAFF. The variable domain in full, completed from reference TRBV11-3 and TRBJ1-1, reads EAGVVQSPRYKIIEKKQPVAFWCNPISGHNTLYWYLQNLGQGPELLIRYENEEAVDDSQLPKDRFSAERLKGVDSTLKIQPAELGDSAVYLCASSLEGTGTNTEAFFGQGTRLTVV.

The chain has TRBV30 and TRBJ1-1; D is ambiguous. The CDR3 loop spans 12 amino acids. The germline gives CDR1 GTSNPN, CDR2 SVGIG (reference sequence). Trimming shortened V by 0 bases and J by 6 bases, and 8 bases separated the two germline ends. The CDR3 bases are TGTGCCTGGAGTGTAACCGGTCCTGAAGCTTTCTTT. This sequence encodes CAWSVTGPEAFF.

Only a few counts were recorded for this clone. The gene calls are TRBV10-2 and TRBJ1-2; TRBD1 aligns across 7 bases. The length of the CDR3 is 13 residues. J lost 8 bases, V lost 4 bases, and 7 bases had no gene match. The V gene's germline CDR1 is WSHSY and CDR2 SAAADI. The DNA of the CDR3 is TGCGCCAGCAGTGCCGGGACAGTGCGGGGCTACACCTTC. Amino acid sequence: CASSAGTVRGYTF.

This sequence joins TRBV24-1 and TRBJ2-7; 7 bases align to TRBD2. V dropped 10 bases and J dropped 7; count of bases not matched to a gene: 6. Germline CDR1 is KGHDR and CDR2 is SFDVKD. The CDR3 totals 11 residues. The CDR3: CATGEGVEQYF. The CDR3 bases are TGTGCCACTGGGGAGGGAGTTGAGCAGTACTTC.

This chain joins TRBV12-5 and TRBJ2-7; D unresolved. Germline V lookup: CDR1 LGHNT, CDR2 FRNRAP. The V end lost 1 base, the J end lost 6 bases, and 7 bases lay between the germline ends. The CDR3 has 12 amino acids. CDR3 amino acids: CASGLDLIEQYF. In nucleotides, the CDR3 is TGTGCTAGTGGTTTGGATTTAATCGAGCAGTACTTC.

The chain is built from TRBV4-1 and TRBJ2-3, with TRBD2 matching over 9 bases. This CDR3 is 16 amino acids long. The trim removed 0 bases at V and 4 bases at J, leaving 5 bases unmatched. The V gene's germline CDR1 is MGHRA and CDR2 YSYEKL. CDR3 DNA: TGCGCCAGCAGCCAAGAGGGTAGCGGGAGATCAGATACGCAGTATTTT. Protein product: CASSQEGSGRSDTQYF.

V and J are TRBV5-6 and TRBJ1-2, with D hard to call. V lost 0 bases and J lost 4, with 13 bases in between. Germline V lookup: CDR1 SGHDT, CDR2 YYEEEE. There are 15 residues in the CDR3. This CDR3 reads CASSLVEVIPYGYTF. The CDR3 nucleotides are TGTGCCAGCAGCTTGGTAGAGGTCATCCCCTATGGCTACACCTTC.

The chain has TRBV5-6 and TRBJ2-7, with 11 positions matching TRBD2. The V segment lost 4 bases and the J segment 5 bases; nucleotides outside the gene matches: 11. Looked up from germline, CDR1 is SGHDT and CDR2 is YYEEEE. The CDR3 sequence is 16 residues long. The CDR3 loop reads CASSRTPLAGVNEQYF. DNA for the CDR3: TGTGCCAGCAGCCGGACCCCACTAGCGGGAGTCAACGAGCAGTACTTC. Full variable domain (rest looked up from reference TRBV5-6 and TRBJ2-7): DAGVTQSPTHLIKTRGQQVTLRCSPKSGHDTVSWYQQALGQGPQFIFQYYEEEERQRGNFPDRFSGHQFPNYSSELNVNALLLGDSALYLCASSRTPLAGVNEQYFGPGTRLTVT.

CDR3 amino acids: CAWREGGGTSTDTQYF. CDR3 in DNA: TGTGCCTGGAGAGAGGGCGGGGGAACTTCCACAGATACGCAGTATTTT. This sequence joins TRBV30 and TRBJ2-3, with TRBD2 matching over 7 bases. CDR1 is GTSNPN and CDR2 is SVGIG in the germline V gene (reference sequence). This CDR3 comprises 16 residues. V lost 3 bases and J lost 2; bases outside the gene matches: 11.

The rearrangement uses TRBV7-6 and TRBJ1-2, with D maybe TRBD1 (6 bases). The CDR3 runs 15 residues. V dropped 2 bases and J dropped 2 bases, with 12 bases sitting between them. Germline CDR1 is SGHVS and CDR2 is FNYEAQ. DNA of the CDR3: TGTGCCAGCAGCTTAAATCCAGGGGTGAACTATGGCTACACCTTC. The encoded protein is CASSLNPGVNYGYTF.

The chain recombines TRBV5-5 with TRBJ2-1; a weak D match, TRBD1 (6 bases). The germline V and J ends were trimmed by 3 bases and 0 bases, with 10 bases remaining between them. The germline V gene has CDR1 SGHKS and CDR2 YYEKEE (reference sequence). CDR3 size: 15 residues. CDR3 in DNA: TGTGCCAGCAGCTCCCAGGGGCGCTCCTACAATGAGCAGTTCTTC. Its translation is CASSSQGRSYNEQFF.

The chain has TRBV5-4 and TRBJ2-3; the D is unclear. The CDR3 is 14 amino acids. Deletions cut 6 bases from V and 0 bases from J, with 11 bases between. Germline CDR1 is SGHNT and CDR2 is YYREEE (reference sequence). The CDR3 DNA is TGTGCCAGCAAGATCGCGGTCAGCACAGATACGCAGTATTTT. Amino acids: CASKIAVSTDTQYF.

This clone occurred a few times. The rearrangement links TRBV5-6 to TRBJ1-5; 9 nucleotides match TRBD1. The CDR3 covers 12 residues. The J segment lost 10 bases and the V segment lost 4 bases, leaving 3 bases of the junction unmatched. From germline, CDR1 is SGHDT and CDR2 YYEEEE. CDR3 residues: CASSGTGKPQHF. The DNA of the CDR3 is TGTGCCAGCAGCGGGACAGGGAAACCCCAGCATTTT. The complete variable domain, with remaining parts taken from reference TRBV5-6 and TRBJ1-5, reads DAGVTQSPTHLIKTRGQQVTLRCSPKSGHDTVSWYQQALGQGPQFIFQYYEEEERQRGNFPDRFSGHQFPNYSSELNVNALLLGDSALYLCASSGTGKPQHFGDGTRLSIL.

Comments on this clone: A junction boundary mismatches the germline segment, possibly from a read error. The chain recombines TRBV6-5 with TRBJ1-2, with D perhaps matching TRBD1 (5 bases). Germline lookup yields CDR1 MNHEY and CDR2 SVGAGI. The CDR3 loop spans 14 amino acids. The CDR3 protein is CACSPPTANYGYTF. In nucleotides, the CDR3 is TGTGCCTGCAGTCCACCGACAGCTAACTATGGCTACACCTTC.

The J gene is TRBJ2-3, the V gene TRBV10-3; 11 bases line up with TRBD2. Germline V gene lookup returns CDR1 ENHRY and CDR2 SYGVKD. The CDR3 totals 17 residues. The junction had 8 bases not matched to a gene; V was cut back by 5 bases and J by 1 base. Here the CDR3 DNA reads TGTGCCATCAGTAATACTTCTAGCGGGAGGCGCACAGATACGCAGTATTTT. It is translated as CAISNTSSGRRTDTQYF.

The count of this clone is one. The chain joins TRBV7-8 to TRBJ2-3; D might be TRBD2 (5 bases). V shed 1 base and J shed 2 bases, with 10 bases lying between them. Germline-derived CDR1 and CDR2 are SGHVS and FQNEAQ. The length of the CDR3 is 15 residues. This CDR3 reads CASSLDTGITDTQYF. The CDR3 DNA reads as TGTGCCAGCAGCTTAGATACGGGGATCACAGATACGCAGTATTTT.

CDR3 in DNA: TGTGCCAGCAGCTTAGTTCCTAGGTACGAGCAGTACTTC. Protein product: CASSLVPRYEQYF. This sequence joins TRBV11-2 and TRBJ2-7; D unclear. The CDR3 is 13 residues long. The germline V gene has CDR1 SGHAT and CDR2 FQNNGV. V was cut by 1 base and J by 4 bases, with 8 bases left in between.

The chain combines TRBV2 with TRBJ2-5, with 9 bases that match TRBD1. Germline V CDR1 and CDR2: SNHLY, FYNNEI. The CDR3 has 15 amino acids. The V gene end was trimmed by 5 bases and the J gene end by 3 bases; junction bases not matched to a gene: 7. CDR3 loop: CASSYDRGVEETQYF. In DNA, the CDR3 is TGTGCCAGCAGTTACGACAGGGGGGTGGAAGAGACCCAGTACTTC.

This clone was picked up one time. This chain connects TRBV6-2 or TRBV6-3 to TRBJ1-1; the D gene is possibly TRBD1 (5 bases). In germline, CDR1 is MNHEY, CDR2 SVGEGT. The CDR3 loop spans 13 amino acids. V lost 2 bases and J lost 6, with 10 bases in between. The chain's CDR3 is CASSYMGGAEAFF. The CDR3, as DNA: TGTGCCAGCAGTTACATGGGAGGGGCTGAAGCTTTCTTT.